A selection of T cell receptor beta chains follows, all from one sample in a study of early T cells in non-severe SARS-CoV-2 infection. One entry per CDR3 protein results from TCRdb running MiXCR on the 5' RACE reads. Of approximately 77,000 distinct CDR3 sequences in the sample, over 4% were seen once. The sequencing here drew on whole blood, taken at baseline. All receptors come from an adult who was a healthcare worker with PCR-confirmed SARS-CoV-2 infection or an uninfected control (not recorded which). CDR3s leave out the opening cysteine and the closing phenylalanine or tryptophan. D genes are given only for firm matches.

J gene | D gene | V gene | CDR3 protein
TRBJ2-7 | TRBD2 | TRBV3-1 | ASSPGLAGSLSYEQY
TRBJ2-1 | TRBD1 | TRBV5-1 | ASSSPTGRTEQF
TRBJ1-5 | TRBD1 | TRBV10-1 | ASSGTGHQPQH
TRBJ2-7 | TRBD2 | TRBV7-9 | ASSPGLAGAEQY
TRBJ1-1 | NA | TRBV14 | ASSQDRRVEAF
TRBJ1-5 | NA | TRBV6-6 | ASSYSDQPQH
TRBJ1-1 | NA | TRBV9 | ASSGDSGSEAF
TRBJ1-2 | TRBD1 | TRBV12-3/TRBV12-4 | ASTRRQGDDYT
TRBJ2-2 | NA | TRBV5-1 | ASSRTASGELF
TRBJ2-7 | NA | TRBV18 | ASSPESNSYEQY